Included here is one T cell receptor (beta chain) sequence, with context. The V segment lost 5 bases and the J segment 1 base; nucleotides outside the gene matches: 6. Per germline, CDR1 SGHTA and CDR2 FQGTGA. The CDR3 runs 15 residues. Study processing details: From reference gene primer amplification, estimates of nucleated cell counts were derived. The data were produced by immunoSEQ multiplex PCR, yet TCRdb's version contains in-frame clones alone and is incomplete. Clone size and the V and J calls come from that table; the DNA yielded D and trimming. Among roughly 250,000 clones listed, approximately 89% were seen once. This record belongs to a study of blood T cell repertoires in COVID-19. Overall study context: Sites in the United States, Italy and Spain provided acute and convalescent COVID-19 samples. Sample material is recorded as cDNA or gDNA derived from T cells, B-cell-depleted T cells, or PBMCs.

The rearrangement links TRBV7-3 to TRBJ1-1, with 8 positions matching TRBD1. The sequence derives from a woman in her fifties or sixties with acute or convalescent COVID-19. Sequences were obtained from peripheral blood. CDR3 sequence reads: CASSERTGPNTEAFF. CDR3 nucleotides: TGTGCCAGCAGCGAGAGGACAGGGCCGAACACTGAAGCTTTCTTT.